These T cell receptor beta chains were read from a single sample in a study of T cell responses to AZD1222 COVID-19 vaccine. TCRdb keeps only in-frame clones here, not all; method: immunoSEQ multiplex PCR. The table includes some 80,000 clones, just over 90% detected once. Sample: peripheral blood, taken 28 days after the second AZD1222 dose. The origin of the receptors is an adult who received the AZD1222 COVID-19 vaccine. CDR3s include the opening cysteine and the closing phenylalanine or tryptophan. The D gene is left open where the match is weak. Where a row states a size, it is once, few, many or the class of an expanded clone; other rows omit it.

d_call,j_call,v_call,clone_size,cdr3_nt,cdr3_aa
TRBD1,TRBJ2-6,TRBV27,NA,TGTGCCAGCAGCCAACAGGGGACTGGGGCCAACGTCCTGACTTTC,CASSQQGTGANVLTF
NA,TRBJ2-2,TRBV5-8,NA,TGTGCCAGCAGCCGGGACCTTCCCGGGGAGCTGTTTTTT,CASSRDLPGELFF
NA,TRBJ2-3,TRBV5-4,NA,TGTGCCAGCAGCACAGTCAGCGGCACAGATACGCAGTATTTT,CASSTVSGTDTQYF
TRBD1,TRBJ1-6,TRBV7-9,NA,TGTGCCAGCAGCTGGGGGACAGAGCTTTTGGGTTCACCCCTCCACTTT,CASSWGTELLGSPLHF
NA,TRBJ1-4,TRBV28,NA,TGTGCCAGCAGTCAGACAGCTACTAATGAAAAACTGTTTTTT,CASSQTATNEKLFF
NA,TRBJ1-6,TRBV24-1,NA,TGTGCCACCAGTGACCGACCCGATTCACCCCTCCACTTT,CATSDRPDSPLHF
NA,TRBJ1-2,TRBV19,NA,TGTGCCAGTAGTATAGTGGGACGGGGGCTCGGCTATGGCTACACCTTC,CASSIVGRGLGYGYTF
NA,TRBJ1-1,TRBV18,NA,TGTGCCAGCTCACCACGTGTTATCGGGAACACTGAAGCTTTCTTT,CASSPRVIGNTEAFF
TRBD1,TRBJ1-5,TRBV10-3,NA,TGTGCCAGTACAGGGGGTCGCAATCAGCCCCAGCATTTT,CASTGGRNQPQHF
NA,TRBJ2-3,TRBV2,NA,TGTGCCAGCAGTAAAGGGACGGCACCAAAAGGAGATACGCAGTATTTT,CASSKGTAPKGDTQYF
NA,TRBJ2-3,TRBV5-1,NA,TGCGCCAGCAGCCTTGGGGGCAGCGGGACAGATACGCAGTATTTT,CASSLGGSGTDTQYF
NA,TRBJ1-2,TRBV12-3/TRBV12-4,NA,TGTGCCAGCAGTTTTGATGAGGAGTCTGGCTACACCTTC,CASSFDEESGYTF
NA,TRBJ1-3,TRBV4-1,NA,TGCGCCAGCAGCCCTCCCGGAGAATCCCCCACCATATATTTT,CASSPPGESPTIYF
NA,TRBJ1-6,TRBV7-3,NA,TGTGCCAGCAGCTCGGCGGCAGGCTACGGCAACTCACCCCTCCACTTT,CASSSAAGYGNSPLHF
NA,TRBJ2-7,TRBV6-2/TRBV6-3,NA,TGTGCCAGCAGTCCCCTGCTCCGGGACGGAACCTACGAGCAGTACTTC,CASSPLLRDGTYEQYF
NA,TRBJ1-2,TRBV28,few,TGTGCCAGCAGTTTATTGTCGGAAAATTACGGCTACACCTTC,CASSLLSENYGYTF
TRBD1,TRBJ2-7,TRBV7-6,NA,TGTGCCAGCAGCTTATCCCCAACAGGGGGCGAGCAGTACTTC,CASSLSPTGGEQYF
NA,TRBJ1-1,TRBV28,NA,TGTGCCAGCAGTTTATTAAGCCGGAGAAGGACTGAAGCTTTCTTT,CASSLLSRRRTEAFF
NA,TRBJ2-2,TRBV19,NA,TGTGCCAGTAGCCCAACCCCGAACACCGGGGAGCTGTTTTTT,CASSPTPNTGELFF
TRBD2,TRBJ2-5,TRBV4-2,NA,TGTGCCAGGTACGGACTAGCGGGGCGAAAACAACAAGAGACCCAGTACTTC,CARYGLAGRKQQETQYF
NA,TRBJ1-1,TRBV7-3,NA,TGTGCCAGCAGCTTAAGGGCGAACACTGAAGCTTTCTTT,CASSLRANTEAFF
NA,TRBJ1-4,TRBV6-5,once,TGTGCCAGCAGCCGTCAGGGCTTTAATGAAAAACTGTTTTTT,CASSRQGFNEKLFF
NA,TRBJ1-4,TRBV27,NA,TGTGCCAGCAGGGCTGCAACTAATGAAAAACTGTTTTTT,CASRAATNEKLFF
NA,TRBJ1-5,TRBV7-9,NA,TGTGCCAGCAGCTTCGGGGGCGGTCAGCCCCAGCATTTT,CASSFGGGQPQHF